These 8 T cell receptor beta chains were sequenced from one sample in a study of T cell repertoires in cytomegalovirus infection. MiXCR was run by TCRdb on the reads, yielding one entry per CDR3 protein. This table holds 400,000 to 600,000 distinct CDR3 sequences, approximately 42% found once. Antigens for these TCRs are unknown. The sequenced sample was cultured PBMCs, obtained from culture after CMV antigen stimulation. The receptors were sampled from a human donor in good health (CMV status not recorded). Some clones in this sample may be carry-over from other donors' samples.

This clonotype has a handful of counts. The chain has TRBV11-2 and TRBJ2-5; 7 bases line up with TRBD2. The CDR3 length is 15 residues. V lost 6 bases to trimming and J lost 7 bases; unmatched junction nucleotides: 14. Germline CDR1 reads SGHAT; CDR2 reads FQNNGV. The DNA of the CDR3 is TGTGCCAGCAGACCTTCGGAGGGGCGCGGGGGGACCCAGTACTTC. Amino acids: CASRPSEGRGGTQYF.

The chain is built from TRBV20-1 and TRBJ1-3, with D unclear. V shed 0 bases and J shed 0 bases, with 9 bases lying between them. CDR1 and CDR2 (germline): DFQATT, SNEGSKA (reference sequence). This CDR3 is built from 15 residues. The DNA of the CDR3 is TGCAGTGCTAGAGATATGAGGAGCTCTGGAAACACCATATATTTT. It is translated as CSARDMRSSGNTIYF.

This clonotype was seen only a few times. The genes are TRBV27 and TRBJ2-1, with TRBD1 matching over 10 bases. Germline V lookup: CDR1 MNHEY, CDR2 SMNVEV (reference sequence). The CDR3 is 17 residues long. J was trimmed by 0 bases and V by 5 bases; bases with no gene match: 7. The CDR3 is CASSPGTGDSSYNEQFF. In DNA, the CDR3 is TGTGCCAGCAGTCCCGGGACAGGGGACAGCTCCTACAATGAGCAGTTCTTC.

This chain links TRBV7-6 with TRBJ1-3, with unresolved D. The CDR3 consists of 14 residues. Trimming shortened V by 6 bases and J by 4 bases, and 13 bases separated the two germline ends. Per the germline V gene, CDR1 is SGHVS and CDR2 is FNYEAQ. As DNA, the CDR3 is TGTGCCAGCAGTTCCCCACCGTCGGGAAACACCATATATTTT. This translates into CASSSPPSGNTIYF. Variable domain in full (rest from reference TRBV7-6 and TRBJ1-3): GAGVSQSPRYKVTKRGQDVALRCDPISGHVSLYWYRQALGQGPEFLTYFNYEAQQDKSGLPNDRFSAERPEGSISTLTIQRTEQRDSAMYRCASSSPPSGNTIYFGEGSWLTVV.

V gene TRBV5-6 combines with J gene TRBJ1-2; D is uncertain. V was cut by 4 bases and J by 2 bases, with 9 bases left in between. CDR3 size: 13 residues. Germline V CDR1 and CDR2: SGHDT, YYEEEE. CDR3 nucleotide sequence: TGTGCCAGCAGCCCGGGGAAAAACTATGGCTACACCTTC. It translates to CASSPGKNYGYTF.

This clonotype was seen a few times. J is TRBJ2-3 and V is TRBV7-6; 11 nucleotides agree with TRBD2. The CDR3 totals 19 residues. CDR1 is SGHVS and CDR2 is FNYEAQ in the germline V gene. Trimming took 5 bases from V and 2 from J; bases not matched to a gene: 15. The CDR3 is CASSPGAGTSGYFTDTQYF. The DNA for the CDR3 is TGTGCCAGCAGCCCCGGAGCCGGGACTAGCGGATATTTCACAGATACGCAGTATTTT.

This clonotype was recorded at least ten times. The chain employs TRBV7-2 and TRBJ2-4, with 7 nucleotides matching TRBD2. The CDR3 covers 15 residues. Germline V gene sequence: CDR1 SGHTA, CDR2 FQGNSA. The V and J ends lost 3 bases and 2 bases, in that order; junction bases with no gene match: 4. In DNA, the CDR3 is TGTGCCAGCAGCTTTAGCGGGTCCACCAAAAACATTCAGTACTTC. It is translated as CASSFSGSTKNIQYF.

The count of this clonotype is one. V is TRBV6-8 and J is TRBJ1-6; 7 bases are shared with TRBD1. From germline, CDR1 is MNHGY and CDR2 SAAAGT. The length of the CDR3 is 14 residues. Trimming took 5 bases from V and 5 from J; bases not matched to a gene: 3. The DNA of the CDR3 is TGTGCCAGCAGTCGGGACAGTAATAATTCACCCCTCCACTTT. Its protein is CASSRDSNNSPLHF.